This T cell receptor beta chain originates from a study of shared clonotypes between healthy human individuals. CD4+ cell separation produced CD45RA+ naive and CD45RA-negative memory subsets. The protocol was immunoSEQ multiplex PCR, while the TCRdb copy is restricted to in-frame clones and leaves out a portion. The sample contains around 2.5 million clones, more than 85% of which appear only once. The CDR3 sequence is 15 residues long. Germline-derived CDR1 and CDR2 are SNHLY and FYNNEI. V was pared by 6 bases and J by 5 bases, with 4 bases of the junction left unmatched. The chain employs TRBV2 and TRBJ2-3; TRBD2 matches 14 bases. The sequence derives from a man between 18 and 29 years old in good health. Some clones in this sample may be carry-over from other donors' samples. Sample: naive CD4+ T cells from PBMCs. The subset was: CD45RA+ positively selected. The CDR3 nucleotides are TGTGCCAGCAGGGGAGGACTAGCGGGAGGAGATACGCAGTATTTT. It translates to CASRGGLAGGDTQYF.